These T cell receptor beta chains were read from a single sample in a study of response to subunit inactivated influenza vaccine. MiXCR, run by TCRdb on the RT-PCR reads, gives a single entry per CDR3 protein. The data contain approximately 730,000 distinct CDR3 sequences, 14% of them singletons. The sample was PBMCs from blood, taken about 14 days before vaccination. Receptors originate from a man in his forties or fifties who received an inactivated influenza vaccine. The CDR3 runs from the conserved cysteine through the conserved F or W. Fields, in order: J gene, V gene, clone size, CDR3 length, D gene, CDR3 protein, CDR3 DNA. The D gene is left open where the match is weak. Not all rows give a size; the values are once, few, many and, for expanded clones, a class.

TRBJ2-5	TRBV5-1	NA	15	NA	CASSLTGAIQETQYF	TGCGCCAGCAGCTTAACGGGGGCGATCCAAGAGACCCAGTACTTC
TRBJ1-2	TRBV5-1	NA	16	NA	CASSLDGQGKTYGYTF	TGCGCCAGCAGCTTGGATGGTCAGGGAAAGACCTATGGCTACACCTTC
TRBJ1-5	TRBV2	few	13	TRBD1	CASEDREGQPQHF	TGTGCCAGCGAGGACAGGGAGGGACAGCCCCAGCATTTT
TRBJ2-1	TRBV29-1	many	15	TRBD2	CSVELRLAQANEQFF	TGCAGCGTTGAACTTCGACTAGCCCAAGCCAATGAGCAGTTCTTC
TRBJ2-7	TRBV7-6	few	17	NA	CASSFFYFDTVPYEQYF	TGTGCCAGCAGCTTTTTCTACTTCGATACGGTTCCGTACGAGCAGTACTTC
TRBJ2-7	TRBV20-1	NA	13	NA	CSANIRGEYEQYF	TGCAGTGCCAACATTAGGGGGGAATACGAGCAGTACTTC
TRBJ2-1	TRBV7-9	NA	17	TRBD2	CASSTRTSGGRVYEQFF	TGTGCCAGCAGCACCCGGACTAGCGGGGGTAGGGTCTATGAGCAGTTCTTC
TRBJ2-7	TRBV5-1	few	15	TRBD1	CASSLVPGGLGEQYF	TGCGCCAGCAGCTTGGTGCCAGGGGGCTTGGGAGAGCAGTACTTC
TRBJ2-2	TRBV6-1	few	15	TRBD2	CASSPSGGWTGELFF	TGTGCCAGCAGTCCTAGCGGGGGGTGGACCGGGGAGCTGTTTTTT
TRBJ1-2	TRBV2	NA	16	NA	CASSERRGRSFYGYTF	TGTGCCAGCAGTGAAAGGAGGGGCAGGTCCTTCTATGGCTACACCTTC
TRBJ2-3	TRBV2	NA	16	TRBD2	CASTQTSGVVTDTQYF	TGTGCCAGCACCCAAACTAGCGGAGTCGTGACAGATACGCAGTATTTT
TRBJ2-5	TRBV4-1	many	13	NA	CASSRTRRETQYF	TGCGCCAGCAGCCGAACTAGAAGAGAGACCCAGTACTTC
TRBJ2-7	TRBV27	NA	16	NA	CASSPLGGMGGYEQYF	TGTGCCAGCAGCCCCCTTGGGGGGATGGGTGGCTACGAGCAGTACTTC
TRBJ2-5	TRBV6-1	NA	18	NA	CASRGGQGPSLFQETQYF	TGTGCCAGCAGAGGCGGGCAGGGCCCTTCACTATTCCAAGAGACCCAGTACTTC
TRBJ2-5	TRBV12-3/TRBV12-4	few	15	NA	CASSPSGRGQETQYF	TGTGCCAGCAGTCCCTCCGGCAGGGGCCAAGAGACCCAGTACTTC
TRBJ2-7	TRBV6-2/TRBV6-3	NA	13	NA	CASCSPPSYEQYF	TGTGCCAGCTGTAGCCCACCAAGTTACGAGCAGTACTTC
TRBJ2-3	TRBV10-3	NA	16	NA	CAISEWKDLFTDTQYF	TGTGCCATCAGTGAGTGGAAGGACCTTTTCACAGATACGCAGTATTTT
TRBJ2-7	TRBV29-1	NA	12	NA	CSVGFAAYEQYF	TGCAGCGTTGGGTTCGCGGCATACGAGCAGTACTTC
TRBJ2-3	TRBV14	NA	19	NA	CASSHPTPADAGGTDTQYF	TGTGCCAGCAGCCATCCCACTCCAGCCGATGCAGGGGGCACAGATACGCAGTATTTT
TRBJ2-3	TRBV12-3/TRBV12-4	few	13	NA	CASSLMGQDTQYF	TGTGCCAGCAGTTTGATGGGGCAAGATACGCAGTATTTT
TRBJ1-2	TRBV6-1	NA	15	NA	CASSRHGGINYGYTF	TGTGCCAGCAGCCGTCACGGGGGGATTAACTATGGCTACACCTTC
TRBJ2-1	TRBV12-3/TRBV12-4	many	15	TRBD2	CASSPGTSSLGEQFF	TGTGCCAGCAGTCCCGGGACTAGCTCGCTAGGTGAGCAGTTCTTC
TRBJ1-1	TRBV25-1	NA	14	NA	CASSESGRGDEAFF	TGTGCCAGCAGTGAATCGGGCAGGGGAGACGAAGCTTTCTTT
TRBJ2-7	TRBV5-1	few	13	NA	CASSPAGTYEQYF	TGCGCCAGCAGCCCCGCGGGCACCTACGAGCAGTACTTC
TRBJ2-3	TRBV7-2	few	14	NA	CASSSPAGVDTQYF	TGTGCCAGCAGCTCCCCGGCAGGGGTGGATACGCAGTATTTT
TRBJ2-3	TRBV20-1	NA	17	NA	CSARDYLAGQSTDTQYF	TGCAGTGCTAGAGATTACCTCGCGGGACAGAGCACAGATACGCAGTATTTT
TRBJ2-5	TRBV7-9	few	15	NA	CASSFPFSAQETQYF	TGTGCCAGCAGCTTCCCCTTTAGCGCCCAAGAGACCCAGTACTTC
TRBJ2-1	TRBV20-1	NA	16	TRBD2	CSASLYGTSGSHEQFF	TGCAGTGCTAGTCTTTACGGGACTAGCGGGAGCCATGAGCAGTTCTTC
TRBJ2-7	TRBV11-2	NA	14	TRBD1	CASSSGTDIYEQYF	TGTGCCAGCAGCTCCGGGACAGATATCTACGAGCAGTACTTC
TRBJ2-1	TRBV18	NA	18	NA	CASSPLSGYGDSPNEQFF	TGTGCCAGCTCACCACTTTCGGGGTACGGAGACTCTCCCAATGAGCAGTTCTTC
TRBJ2-1	TRBV7-3	NA	14	NA	CASSQTPAMGEQFF	TGTGCCAGCAGCCAAACCCCCGCGATGGGCGAGCAGTTCTTC
TRBJ1-3	TRBV6-6	NA	12	NA	CASKGSGNTIYF	TGTGCCAGCAAGGGCTCTGGAAACACCATATATTTT
TRBJ2-4	TRBV12-3/TRBV12-4	NA	15	NA	CASSPIEGYKNIQYF	TGTGCCAGCAGCCCTATCGAAGGGTACAAAAACATTCAGTACTTC
TRBJ2-2	TRBV25-1	many	11	NA	CASRDTGELFF	TGTGCCAGCAGGGATACCGGGGAGCTGTTTTTT
TRBJ2-7	TRBV9	many	18	NA	CASSVARGAGFGRYEQYF	TGTGCCAGCAGCGTAGCCCGAGGGGCAGGGTTCGGTCGTTACGAGCAGTACTTC
TRBJ1-2	TRBV6-1	few	15	NA	CASSEFIRPGYGYTF	TGTGCCAGCAGTGAATTCATCCGGCCCGGCTATGGCTACACCTTC
TRBJ2-2	TRBV12-3/TRBV12-4	many	15	TRBD1	CASRQNRGNTGELFF	TGTGCCAGCAGACAAAACAGGGGGAACACCGGGGAGCTGTTTTTT
TRBJ2-2	TRBV4-2	few	15	NA	CASTPQEGNTGELFF	TGTGCCAGCACCCCTCAGGAGGGTAACACCGGGGAGCTGTTTTTT
TRBJ1-6	TRBV10-3	few	16	TRBD1	CAISESRTGENSPLHF	TGTGCCATCAGTGAGTCGAGGACAGGGGAGAATTCACCCCTCCACTTT
TRBJ1-4	TRBV7-2	many	15	NA	CASSLSGAGGEKLFF	TGTGCCAGCAGCCTCTCAGGCGCGGGAGGCGAAAAACTGTTTTTT
TRBJ2-3	TRBV11-2	few	15	TRBD1	CASSLRQGITDTQYF	TGTGCCAGCAGCTTAAGACAGGGGATTACAGATACGCAGTATTTT
TRBJ2-5	TRBV5-1	NA	15	TRBD2	CASSSEAGGAETQYF	TGCGCCAGCAGCTCGGAGGCGGGGGGCGCGGAGACCCAGTACTTC
TRBJ2-5	TRBV29-1	many	11	NA	CSVEKGETQYF	TGCAGCGTTGAAAAAGGAGAGACCCAGTACTTC
TRBJ1-5	TRBV6-2/TRBV6-3	NA	15	TRBD1	CASRDRTGGLQPQHF	TGTGCCAGCAGGGACCGGACAGGGGGCCTTCAGCCCCAGCATTTT
TRBJ2-3	TRBV4-3	NA	17	TRBD1	CASSQGTGGSPLGTQYF	TGCGCCAGCAGCCAAGGGACAGGGGGCTCTCCCCTAGGTACGCAGTATTTT
TRBJ2-3	TRBV20-1	NA	13	NA	CSAQNLYTDTQYF	TGCAGTGCTCAGAACCTATACACAGATACGCAGTATTTT
TRBJ2-1	TRBV24-1	few	15	NA	CATRGIAETGDEQFF	TGTGCCACCAGGGGAATAGCGGAAACCGGGGATGAGCAGTTCTTC
TRBJ2-1	TRBV28	NA	15	NA	CASSPGGLMGNEQFF	TGTGCCAGCAGCCCGGGGGGCCTAATGGGCAATGAGCAGTTCTTC
TRBJ1-1	TRBV6-2/TRBV6-3	many	15	NA	CASSRHTTGNTEAFF	TGTGCCAGCAGCCGCCATACGACAGGGAACACTGAAGCTTTCTTT
TRBJ1-2	TRBV7-9	few	15	TRBD1	CASSVMTGRGYGYTF	TGTGCCAGCAGCGTTATGACAGGGCGGGGCTATGGCTACACCTTC
TRBJ1-5	TRBV20-1	NA	14	NA	CSARVQENNQPQHF	TGCAGTGCTAGAGTACAGGAGAACAATCAGCCCCAGCATTTT
TRBJ2-3	TRBV24-1	few	13	TRBD2	CATGTSYTDTQYF	TGTGCCACTGGGACTAGCTACACAGATACGCAGTATTTT
TRBJ1-4	TRBV5-1	few	14	NA	CASSFGSRDEKLFF	TGCGCCAGCAGCTTCGGCAGCAGAGATGAAAAACTGTTTTTT
TRBJ2-7	TRBV5-1	NA	13	TRBD1	CASNIGRGNEQYF	TGCGCCAGCAACATCGGCAGGGGGAACGAGCAGTACTTC
TRBJ2-7	TRBV15	NA	15	NA	CATSNISRGSYEQYF	TGTGCCACCAGCAATATCTCCAGGGGCTCCTACGAGCAGTACTTC